One T cell receptor beta chain is described in this entry. The sample comes from a study of T cell changes during pregnancy in multiple sclerosis. Trimming took 11 bases from V and 3 from J, leaving 20 bases between them. The CDR3 runs 14 residues. From germline, CDR1 is MDHEN and CDR2 SYDVKM. TCRdb's table, derived via immunoSEQ multiplex PCR, lists solely in-frame clones and lacks some. The table records tens of thousands of clones, 90% to 95% of them present only once. The gene calls are TRBV28 and TRBJ2-7; a weak D match, TRBD2 (6 bases). This specimen consisted of CD4+ T cells from peripheral blood mononuclear cells, obtained in the third trimester of pregnancy. The clonotype comes from a female donor with multiple sclerosis, enrolled in a pregnancy study. The CDR3 loop is CASQRAGLNYEQYF. Written as DNA, the CDR3 is TGTGCCTCTCAGAGGGCGGGATTAAACTACGAGCAGTACTTC.